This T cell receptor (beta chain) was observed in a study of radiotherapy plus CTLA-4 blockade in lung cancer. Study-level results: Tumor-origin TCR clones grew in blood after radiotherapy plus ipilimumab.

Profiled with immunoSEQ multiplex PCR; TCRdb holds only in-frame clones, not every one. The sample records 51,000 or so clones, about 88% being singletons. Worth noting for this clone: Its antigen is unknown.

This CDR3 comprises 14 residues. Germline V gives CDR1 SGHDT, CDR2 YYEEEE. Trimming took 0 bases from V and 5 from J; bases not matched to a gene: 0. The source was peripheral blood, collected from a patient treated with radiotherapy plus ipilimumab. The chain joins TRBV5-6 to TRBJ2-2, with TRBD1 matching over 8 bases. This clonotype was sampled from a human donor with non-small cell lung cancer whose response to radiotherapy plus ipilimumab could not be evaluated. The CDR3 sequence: CASSLGQGTGELFF. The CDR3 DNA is TGTGCCAGCAGCTTGGGACAGGGGACCGGGGAGCTGTTTTTT.